A selection of T cell receptor beta chains follows, all from one sample in a study of cytomegalovirus exposure and HLA in healthy donors. The repertoire was sequenced with immunoSEQ multiplex PCR; TCRdb's copy has only in-frame clones and lacks some. Seen here are 100,000 to 150,000 clones, around 78% observed once, and the top ten hold about 1.8%. The sequenced material came from PBMCs. Receptor source: a woman in her 50s in good health and CMV-seronegative. CDR3s include the opening cysteine and the closing phenylalanine or tryptophan. D genes are given only for firm matches.

CDR3 length: 11; V gene: TRBV6-1; D gene: -; J gene: TRBJ2-7; CDR3 protein: CASSPQYEQYF; CDR3 DNA: TGTGCCAGCAGTCCGCAGTACGAGCAGTACTTC
CDR3 length: 14; V gene: TRBV4-1; D gene: TRBD1; J gene: TRBJ1-2; CDR3 protein: CASSLGQANYGYTF; CDR3 DNA: TGCGCCAGCAGCCTGGGACAGGCAAACTATGGCTACACCTTC
CDR3 length: 15; V gene: TRBV11-2; D gene: -; J gene: TRBJ2-1; CDR3 protein: CASSSLGAFYNEQFF; CDR3 DNA: TGTGCCAGCAGCTCCCTGGGGGCCTTCTACAATGAGCAGTTCTTC
CDR3 length: 15; V gene: TRBV29-1; D gene: -; J gene: TRBJ1-1; CDR3 protein: CSVEGRVIGGTEAFF; CDR3 DNA: TGCAGCGTTGAGGGCAGGGTCATCGGCGGCACTGAAGCTTTCTTT
CDR3 length: 15; V gene: TRBV4-1; D gene: TRBD2; J gene: TRBJ2-7; CDR3 protein: CASSQASGLTYEQYF; CDR3 DNA: TGCGCCAGCAGCCAAGCTAGCGGGCTAACCTACGAGCAGTACTTC
CDR3 length: 16; V gene: TRBV7-5; D gene: -; J gene: TRBJ2-1; CDR3 protein: CARSQRTSGRGGEQFF; CDR3 DNA: TGTGCCAGAAGCCAAAGGACTAGCGGGAGAGGGGGTGAGCAGTTCTTC
CDR3 length: 15; V gene: TRBV7-8; D gene: TRBD2; J gene: TRBJ2-2; CDR3 protein: CASISGRSIDGELFF; CDR3 DNA: TGTGCCAGCATTAGCGGGAGGAGTATTGACGGGGAGCTGTTTTTT
CDR3 length: 15; V gene: TRBV5-8; D gene: TRBD2; J gene: TRBJ2-5; CDR3 protein: CASSSPRAGIETQYF; CDR3 DNA: TGTGCCAGCAGCTCTCCAAGAGCGGGGATAGAGACCCAGTACTTC
CDR3 length: 14; V gene: TRBV6-5; D gene: -; J gene: TRBJ2-1; CDR3 protein: CATTPPDSYNEQFF; CDR3 DNA: TGTGCCACCACACCCCCCGACAGTTACAATGAGCAGTTCTTC
CDR3 length: 15; V gene: TRBV6-5; D gene: TRBD1; J gene: TRBJ1-2; CDR3 protein: CASSRQGTRDYGYTF; CDR3 DNA: TGTGCCAGCAGCCGACAGGGGACGAGGGACTATGGCTACACCTTC
CDR3 length: 15; V gene: TRBV5-1; D gene: TRBD2; J gene: TRBJ2-3; CDR3 protein: CASTLSGVVGDTQYF; CDR3 DNA: TGCGCCAGCACCCTGAGCGGGGTAGTAGGTGATACGCAGTATTTT